This TCR beta chain emerged from a study of cytomegalovirus exposure and HLA in healthy donors. It was with 60 Vbeta and 13 Jbeta primers that the PCR ran. The protocol was immunoSEQ multiplex PCR, while the TCRdb copy is restricted to in-frame clones and leaves out a portion. The table includes approximately 220,000 clones, more than 75% detected once. V was shortened by 4 bases and J by 13 bases, with 18 bases between the two germline ends. From germline, CDR1 is SGDLS and CDR2 YYNGEE. This CDR3 contains 13 residues. The sample taken for sequencing was PBMCs. The source of this sequence is a man in his forties or fifties in good health and CMV-seropositive. The chain joins TRBV9 to TRBJ2-1; a weak D match, TRBD1 (6 bases). The CDR3 DNA sequence: TGTGCCAGCAGCCCCCGAGGGGGATTTTTACAGTTCTTC. It codes for CASSPRGGFLQFF.